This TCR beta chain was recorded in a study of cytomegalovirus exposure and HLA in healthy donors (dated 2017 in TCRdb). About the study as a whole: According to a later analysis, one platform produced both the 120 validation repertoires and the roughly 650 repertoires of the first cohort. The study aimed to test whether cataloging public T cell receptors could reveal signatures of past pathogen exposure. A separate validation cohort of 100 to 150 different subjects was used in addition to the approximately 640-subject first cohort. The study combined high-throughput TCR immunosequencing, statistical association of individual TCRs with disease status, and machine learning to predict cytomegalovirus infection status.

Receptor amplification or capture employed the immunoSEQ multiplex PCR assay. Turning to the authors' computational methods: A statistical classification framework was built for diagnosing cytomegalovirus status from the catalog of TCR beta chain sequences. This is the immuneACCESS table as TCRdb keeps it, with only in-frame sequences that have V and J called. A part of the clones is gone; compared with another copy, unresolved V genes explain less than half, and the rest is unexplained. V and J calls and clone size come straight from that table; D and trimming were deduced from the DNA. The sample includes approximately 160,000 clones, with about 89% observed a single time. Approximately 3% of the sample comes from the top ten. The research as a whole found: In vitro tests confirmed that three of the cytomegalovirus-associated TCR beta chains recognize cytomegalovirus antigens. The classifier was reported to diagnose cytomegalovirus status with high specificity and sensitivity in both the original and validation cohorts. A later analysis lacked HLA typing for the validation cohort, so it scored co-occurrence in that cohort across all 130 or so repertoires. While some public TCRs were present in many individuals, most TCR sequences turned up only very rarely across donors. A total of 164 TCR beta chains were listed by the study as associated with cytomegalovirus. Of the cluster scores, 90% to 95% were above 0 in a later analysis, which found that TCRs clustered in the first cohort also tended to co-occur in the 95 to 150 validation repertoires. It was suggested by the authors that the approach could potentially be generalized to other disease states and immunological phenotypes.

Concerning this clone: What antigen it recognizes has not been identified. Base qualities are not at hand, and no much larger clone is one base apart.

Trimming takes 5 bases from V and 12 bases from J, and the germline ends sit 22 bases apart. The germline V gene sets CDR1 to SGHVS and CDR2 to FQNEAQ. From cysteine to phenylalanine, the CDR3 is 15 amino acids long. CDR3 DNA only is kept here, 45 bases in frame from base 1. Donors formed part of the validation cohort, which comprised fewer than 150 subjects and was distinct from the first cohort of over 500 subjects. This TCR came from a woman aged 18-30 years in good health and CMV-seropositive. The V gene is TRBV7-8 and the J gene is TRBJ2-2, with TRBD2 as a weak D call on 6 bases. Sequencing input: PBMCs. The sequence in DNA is TGTGCCAGCAGCAACCGGCCGGGAGCCTACCGGAAGCTGTTTTTT. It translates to CASSNRPGAYRKLFF.